A single sample is the source of the 25 T cell receptor beta chains below, sequenced in a study of cytomegalovirus exposure and HLA in healthy donors. It was with 60 Vbeta and 13 Jbeta primers that the PCR ran. TCRdb keeps only in-frame clones here, not all; method: immunoSEQ multiplex PCR. The sample yields 150,000 to 200,000 clones, 75% to 85% seen once. The sequenced sample consisted of PBMCs. The receptors here all came from a woman between 50 and 59 years old in good health and CMV-seronegative.

This chain links TRBV29-1 with TRBJ2-1; D gene unclear. V was shortened by 4 bases and J by 0 bases, with 13 bases between the two germline ends. CDR1 SQVTM and CDR2 ANQGSEA come from the germline V gene. This CDR3 has 15 amino acids. CDR3 in amino acids: CSVVFPRSSYNEQFF. In DNA, the CDR3 is TGCAGCGTTGTATTCCCTAGGAGCTCCTACAATGAGCAGTTCTTC.

V usage is TRBV7-2 and J usage is TRBJ2-2; 10 positions match TRBD2. The V gene end was trimmed by 7 bases and the J gene end by 6 bases; junction bases not matched to a gene: 8. The CDR3 is 15 residues long. Germline CDR1 and CDR2: SGHTA and FQGNSA. Written as DNA, the CDR3 is TGTGCCAGCAAGGCGGCTAGCGGGAGTCCCGGGGAGCTGTTTTTT. As protein: CASKAASGSPGELFF.

The sample holds a few counts of this clone. The DNA for the CDR3 is TGCGCCAGCAGCTTGGCTGACAGGGGGCCAGATACGCAGTATTTT. Its protein is CASSLADRGPDTQYF. V and J are TRBV5-1 and TRBJ2-3; 10 nucleotides align to TRBD1. The CDR3 contains 15 residues. V was clipped by 0 bases and J by 4 bases; unmatched bases: 2. Germline CDR1 and CDR2: SGHRS and YFSETQ.

This chain connects TRBV29-1 to TRBJ2-3, with TRBD2 identical over 9 bases. The CDR3 extends over 18 amino acids. J lost 4 bases, V lost 5 bases, and 19 bases had no gene match. CDR1 and CDR2 (germline): SQVTM, ANQGSEA. Written as DNA, the CDR3 is TGCAGCGTTTTGAGGGCCCCGGGGGGCGGGGGGGCTGCAGATACGCAGTATTTT. It is translated as CSVLRAPGGGGAADTQYF.

The chain links TRBV5-4 to TRBJ2-6, with D possibly TRBD1 on 5 matching bases. Germline lookup yields CDR1 SGHNT and CDR2 YYREEE (reference sequence). The CDR3 totals 17 residues. V was cut by 6 bases and J by 4 bases, with 20 bases left in between. As DNA, the CDR3 is TGTGCCAGCACTCAGCCAAGGGGCCCTTGGGGGGCCAACGTCCTGACTTTC. Translated: CASTQPRGPWGANVLTF.

This clone was counted only a few times. This chain links TRBV18 with TRBJ2-5, with 7 bases fitting TRBD1. The end of the DNA fits TRBJ2-7 better, so the J call may be wrong. The CDR3 extends over 17 amino acids. CDR1 is KGHSH, CDR2 LQKENI, per germline. The CDR3 nucleotides read TGTGCCAGCTCACCCGGGACAGTCCGTGGAGGCACCTACGAGCAGTACTTC. Protein product: CASSPGTVRGGTYEQYF.

This sequence joins TRBV6-5 and TRBJ1-1, with TRBD1 identical over 7 bases. The CDR3 has 13 residues. CDR1 and CDR2 (germline): MNHEY, SVGAGI. Trimming cost V 6 bases and J 8 bases; bases outside gene matches: 9. The CDR3 sequence: CASSRDRPTEAFF. CDR3 sequence (DNA): TGTGCCAGCAGCCGGGACAGACCCACCGAAGCTTTCTTT.

The chain links TRBV5-8 to TRBJ2-7; TRBD1 agrees at 7 bases. In germline, CDR1 is SGHTS, CDR2 YDEGEE. CDR3 size: 16 residues. The V and J ends lost 3 bases and 0 bases, in that order; junction bases with no gene match: 9. In DNA, the CDR3 is TGTGCCAGCAGCTCCCGGTTGACAGGGTCCTCCTACGAGCAGTACTTC. Its translation is CASSSRLTGSSYEQYF.

As regards this clone: The same CDR3 can be traced to other DNA sequences in this sample. V and J are TRBV11-2 and TRBJ1-5; tentative D call: TRBD1 (6 bases). The CDR3 sequence is 15 residues long. The germline V and J ends were trimmed by 0 bases and 4 bases, with 10 bases remaining between them. Germline CDR1 and CDR2: SGHAT and FQNNGV. This CDR3 is CASSLEGRGNQPQHF. The CDR3 DNA is TGTGCCAGCAGCTTAGAGGGCAGGGGAAATCAGCCCCAGCATTTT.

The CDR3 DNA sequence: TGTGCCAGCAGCTTAATGGCCGGGACAGGGGGCTACGAGCAGTACTTC. This translates into CASSLMAGTGGYEQYF. The chain couples TRBV7-2 to TRBJ2-7; 11 bases are shared with TRBD1. In germline, CDR1 is SGHTA, CDR2 FQGNSA. The CDR3 is made up of 16 amino acids. J gave up 3 bases and V 2 bases, and 6 bases lay outside the gene matches.

Concerning this clone: This sample includes further DNA sequences coding for the same CDR3. This sequence joins TRBV28 and TRBJ1-2; no clear D. CDR3 length: 11 amino acids. Deletions cut 5 bases from V and 4 bases from J, with 5 bases between. Germline loops: CDR1 MDHEN, CDR2 SYDVKM. In nucleotides, the CDR3 is TGTGCCAGCAGTGCCAGCTATGGCTACACCTTC. This translates into CASSASYGYTF.

The chain recombines TRBV6-5 with TRBJ2-1, with 10 bases that match TRBD2. Germline CDR1 is MNHEY and CDR2 is SVGAGI. The CDR3 runs 13 residues. J gave up 4 bases and V 6 bases, and 0 bases lay outside the gene matches. The CDR3 reads CASRTSGYNEQFF. The CDR3 DNA follows: TGTGCCAGCAGGACTAGCGGGTACAATGAGCAGTTCTTC.

The chain uses TRBV29-1 and TRBJ2-7; 9 bases fit TRBD1. Per germline, CDR1 SQVTM and CDR2 ANQGSEA. Trimming removed 4 bases from V and 9 bases from J; junction bases left unmatched: 13. This CDR3 contains 14 residues. The CDR3 DNA reads TGCAGCGTTGTCATTAAGCCGGGACAGGGAACGCAGTACTTC. Protein product: CSVVIKPGQGTQYF.

This clone was seen once. The V call is TRBV7-2, the J call TRBJ2-7, with 9 bases lining up with TRBD2. J was trimmed by 6 bases and V by 4 bases; bases with no gene match: 7. Germline CDR1 is SGHTA and CDR2 is FQGNSA. This CDR3 contains 14 residues. CDR3 amino acids: CASSWGAGGSEQYF. The CDR3 DNA follows: TGTGCCAGCAGCTGGGGAGCGGGAGGTTCCGAGCAGTACTTC.

The V and J genes are TRBV5-6 and TRBJ2-5, with TRBD2 matching 13 bases. V shed 4 bases and J 5 bases; nucleotides not matched to a gene: 11. Germline lookup yields CDR1 SGHDT and CDR2 YYEEEE. This CDR3 is 17 amino acids long. The CDR3 is CASSTRRTSGGGETQYF. The CDR3 DNA sequence: TGTGCCAGCAGCACGCGGCGGACTAGCGGGGGAGGGGAGACCCAGTACTTC.

The rearrangement joins TRBV5-6 to TRBJ2-3, with unresolved D. This CDR3 spans 14 amino acids. V lost 5 bases, J lost 2 bases, and 12 bases lay in between. From germline, CDR1 is SGHDT and CDR2 YYEEEE. This CDR3 reads CASSSRTPTDTQYF. CDR3 nucleotides: TGTGCCAGCAGTAGTCGCACCCCCACAGATACGCAGTATTTT.

This clone was detected only a few times. The chain carries TRBV5-8 and TRBJ2-1; weak D call: TRBD1 (5 bases). CDR3 size: 15 residues. Germline loops: CDR1 SGHTS, CDR2 YDEGEE. The ends were cut back, 0 bases at V and 8 bases at J, with 15 bases in the middle. The DNA of the CDR3 is TGTGCCAGCAGCTTGGGTCAGGGTGATTTCTATGAGCAGTTCTTC. This gives the protein CASSLGQGDFYEQFF.

The chain is built from TRBV7-8 and TRBJ2-1; 10 bases fit TRBD1. The CDR3 consists of 16 residues. Germline V CDR1 and CDR2: SGHVS, FQNEAQ. With V trimmed by 4 bases and J by 6 bases, 9 bases remained unmatched. The CDR3 DNA reads TGTGCCAGCAGCTCGGCCGGGACAGGGGCACTCAATGAGCAGTTCTTC. This codes for CASSSAGTGALNEQFF.

The chain is built from TRBV5-6 and TRBJ2-1, with 11 bases lining up with TRBD2. The CDR3 has 15 amino acids. Germline V gene lookup returns CDR1 SGHDT and CDR2 YYEEEE. V shed 4 bases, J shed 6 bases, and the junction held 6 bases outside the gene matches. The CDR3 spells CASSGGLAVGNEQFF. The CDR3 region has the DNA TGTGCCAGCAGCGGGGGACTAGCGGTCGGCAATGAGCAGTTCTTC.

This clone occurred once. The CDR3 protein is CASRVTGSYEQYF. The CDR3 coding sequence is TGCGCCAGCAGAGTAACTGGCTCCTACGAGCAGTACTTC. The V call is TRBV5-1, the J call TRBJ2-7; D not resolved. The CDR3 has 13 residues. Deletions cut 5 bases from V and 0 bases from J, with 9 bases between. Germline V lookup: CDR1 SGHRS, CDR2 YFSETQ.

The chain recombines TRBV6-1 with TRBJ2-1, with 7 bases identical to TRBD1. The CDR3 spans 14 residues. J was trimmed by 4 bases and V by 5 bases; bases with no gene match: 5. CDR1 and CDR2 (germline): MNHNS, SASEGT. For the CDR3, the DNA is TGTGCCAGCAGTTCCCCCAGGGGGTACAATGAGCAGTTCTTC. Protein: CASSSPRGYNEQFF.

This clone was recorded a few times. The chain joins TRBV5-1 to TRBJ1-1, with D possibly TRBD1 on 6 matching bases. Per the germline V gene, CDR1 is SGHRS and CDR2 is YFSETQ. V shed 0 bases and J shed 1 base, with 7 bases lying between them. The CDR3 sequence is 14 residues long. The CDR3 region has the DNA TGCGCCAGCAGCTTGGTGGGACAGAACACTGAAGCTTTCTTT. Its translation: CASSLVGQNTEAFF. The variable domain in full, completed from reference TRBV5-1 and TRBJ1-1, reads KAGVTQTPRYLIKTRGQQVTLSCSPISGHRSVSWYQQTPGQGLQFLFEYFSETQRNKGNFPGRFSGRQFSNSRSEMNVSTLELGDSALYLCASSLVGQNTEAFFGQGTRLTVV.

This chain links TRBV6-7 with TRBJ1-4; 11 bases fit TRBD1. TRBV6-7 is known as an ORF, though its function is uncertain. The CDR3 runs 17 residues. The V and J ends lost 1 base and 8 bases, in that order; junction bases with no gene match: 9. The chain's CDR3 is CASSYYELGTGGEKLFF. CDR3 in DNA: TGTGCCAGCAGTTACTACGAATTAGGGACAGGGGGAGAAAAACTGTTTTTT.

The chain uses TRBV6-5 and TRBJ2-4; the match to TRBD1 covers 7 bases. Germline loops: CDR1 MNHEY, CDR2 SVGAGI. V dropped 6 bases and J dropped 3; count of bases not matched to a gene: 5. The CDR3 has 14 amino acids. The CDR3 nucleotides are TGTGCCAGCAGGGGGACAGTAGACAAAAACATTCAGTACTTC. Translation: CASRGTVDKNIQYF.

This chain links TRBV11-1 with TRBJ1-1; D is perhaps TRBD1 (6 bases). V gave up 5 bases and J gave up 5 bases, with 9 bases separating them. This CDR3 spans 12 amino acids. CDR1 SGHAT and CDR2 FQDESV come from the germline V gene (reference sequence). The CDR3 region is CASSPQGTEAFF. The CDR3 DNA is TGTGCCAGCAGCCCACAGGGTACTGAAGCTTTCTTT.